These 9 T cell receptor beta chains were sequenced from one sample in a study of blood T cells in healthy people across ages. A second PCR, run for roughly 7 to 11 cycles, used a sample-barcoded 5' primer plus a J-beta primer mix. TCRdb used MiXCR to reprocess the 5' RACE reads, holding one entry per CDR3 protein. The sample shows 850,000 to 950,000 distinct CDR3 sequences, 29% of them seen only once. Sequences were obtained from blood. These receptors all come from a woman of 80 years or more in good health.

This clonotype was counted only a few times. J is TRBJ1-1 and V is TRBV20-1; 11 positions match TRBD1. From germline, CDR1 is DFQATT and CDR2 SNEGSKA (reference sequence). Trimming removed 0 bases from V and 7 bases from J; junction bases left unmatched: 10. The CDR3 runs 16 residues. CDR3 DNA: TGCAGTGCTAGAGATCGGGTGGACAGGGGGCGGGTTGAAGCTTTCTTT. As protein: CSARDRVDRGRVEAFF.

The CDR3 sequence: CSARYEADTEAFF. CDR3 in DNA: TGCAGTGCTAGATACGAGGCGGACACTGAAGCTTTCTTT. The V and J genes are TRBV20-1 and TRBJ1-1; D is undetermined. Germline values: CDR1 DFQATT, CDR2 SNEGSKA (reference sequence). The CDR3 totals 13 residues. Trimming took off 2 bases at V and 3 bases at J, with 10 bases between the two ends.

The rearrangement links TRBV18 to TRBJ2-6, with a possible D match to TRBD2 (5 bases). Germline V lookup: CDR1 KGHSH, CDR2 LQKENI. CDR3 size: 17 residues. V was trimmed by 4 bases and J by 2 bases, leaving 15 bases between them. The CDR3: CASSRPKPGTGANVLTF. DNA of the CDR3: TGTGCCAGCTCACGGCCGAAGCCGGGGACTGGGGCCAACGTCCTGACTTTC.

In this sample, this clonotype turned up many times. The genes are TRBV29-1 and TRBJ2-3, with D possibly being TRBD1 or TRBD2 (6 bases each). The V gene's germline CDR1 is SQVTM and CDR2 ANQGSEA. This CDR3 contains 15 residues. V lost 0 bases, J lost 2 bases, and 12 bases lay in between. In nucleotides, the CDR3 is TGCAGCGTTGAAGATCCGGGGGCCCTCACAGATACGCAGTATTTT. Translating it yields CSVEDPGALTDTQYF.

The V call is TRBV7-2, the J call TRBJ1-1, with 7 bases lining up with TRBD1. The CDR3 runs to 15 residues. V lost 5 bases to trimming and J lost 1 base; unmatched junction nucleotides: 7. CDR1 SGHTA and CDR2 FQGNSA come from the germline V gene. The CDR3 nucleotides read TGTGCCAGCAGCCTCGGACAGGCCTGGAACACTGAAGCTTTCTTT. Protein sequence: CASSLGQAWNTEAFF. The full variable domain, rest sourced from reference TRBV7-2 and TRBJ1-1, is GAGVSQSPSNKVTEKGKDVELRCDPISGHTALYWYRQSLGQGLEFLIYFQGNSAPDKSGLPSDRFSAERTGGSVSTLTIQRTQQEDSAVYLCASSLGQAWNTEAFFGQGTRLTVV.

In this sample, this clonotype turned up many times. This chain uses TRBV12-3 or TRBV12-4 with TRBJ1-1; D might be TRBD1 (5 bases). The V end lost 1 base, the J end lost 0 bases, and 9 bases lay between the germline ends. The CDR3 loop spans 15 amino acids. In nucleotides, the CDR3 is TGTGCCAGCAGTTTAGTTGGGGGGTTGAACACTGAAGCTTTCTTT. Protein sequence: CASSLVGGLNTEAFF.

A few counts support this clonotype. The J gene is TRBJ2-1, the V gene TRBV28; tentative D call: TRBD2 (7 bases). The V gene's germline CDR1 is MDHEN and CDR2 SYDVKM. Trimming shortened V by 5 bases and J by 8 bases, and 13 bases separated the two germline ends. The CDR3 contains 13 residues. The CDR3 is CASSRGAQYEQFF. The DNA for the CDR3 is TGTGCCAGCAGTCGGGGGGCCCAATATGAGCAGTTCTTC. The whole variable domain, remainder taken from reference TRBV28 and TRBJ2-1, is DVKVTQSSRYLVKRTGEKVFLECVQDMDHENMFWYRQDPGLGLRLIYFSYDVKMKEKGDIPEGYSVSREKKERFSLILESASTNQTSMYLCASSRGAQYEQFFGPGTRLTVL.

The table lists this clonotype with a few counts. The chain combines TRBV3-1 with TRBJ2-1; 8 nucleotides line up with TRBD2. J gave up 10 bases and V 0 bases, and 11 bases lay outside the gene matches. Germline-derived CDR1 and CDR2 are LGHDT and YNNKEL (reference sequence). The CDR3 is 16 amino acids. The CDR3 sequence: CASSQDPGGILTEQFF. CDR3 coding DNA: TGTGCCAGCAGCCAAGATCCGGGGGGGATCCTTACGGAGCAGTTCTTC.

There are a few counts of this clonotype. The chain joins TRBV18 to TRBJ1-5; D remains ambiguous. Trimming stripped 3 bases from V and 4 bases from J, with 10 bases between. CDR1 is KGHSH, CDR2 LQKENI, per germline. This CDR3 spans 14 amino acids. The CDR3 bases are TGTGCCAGCTCACCTAAACTAAATAATCAGCCCCAGCATTTT. It yields the protein CASSPKLNNQPQHF.